This T cell receptor (beta chain) was documented in a study of blood T cell repertoires in COVID-19. TCRdb's table, derived via immunoSEQ multiplex PCR, lists solely in-frame clones and lacks some. The repertoire holds about 59,000 clones, with roughly 78% as singletons. The germline CDR1 and CDR2 sequences are GTSNPN and SVGIG (reference sequence). The V gene end was trimmed by 4 bases and the J gene end by 4 bases; junction bases not matched to a gene: 18. This CDR3 is built from 17 residues. This clone was recorded a few times. The sequence derives from a man in his sixties with acute or convalescent COVID-19. V and J are TRBV30 and TRBJ1-2; 7 positions match TRBD1. Sequenced sample: peripheral blood. The DNA for the CDR3 is TGTGCCTGGACCTCTCGCGAAGAGGGGGCGAATGCCTATGGCTACACCTTC. Translating gives CAWTSREEGANAYGYTF.